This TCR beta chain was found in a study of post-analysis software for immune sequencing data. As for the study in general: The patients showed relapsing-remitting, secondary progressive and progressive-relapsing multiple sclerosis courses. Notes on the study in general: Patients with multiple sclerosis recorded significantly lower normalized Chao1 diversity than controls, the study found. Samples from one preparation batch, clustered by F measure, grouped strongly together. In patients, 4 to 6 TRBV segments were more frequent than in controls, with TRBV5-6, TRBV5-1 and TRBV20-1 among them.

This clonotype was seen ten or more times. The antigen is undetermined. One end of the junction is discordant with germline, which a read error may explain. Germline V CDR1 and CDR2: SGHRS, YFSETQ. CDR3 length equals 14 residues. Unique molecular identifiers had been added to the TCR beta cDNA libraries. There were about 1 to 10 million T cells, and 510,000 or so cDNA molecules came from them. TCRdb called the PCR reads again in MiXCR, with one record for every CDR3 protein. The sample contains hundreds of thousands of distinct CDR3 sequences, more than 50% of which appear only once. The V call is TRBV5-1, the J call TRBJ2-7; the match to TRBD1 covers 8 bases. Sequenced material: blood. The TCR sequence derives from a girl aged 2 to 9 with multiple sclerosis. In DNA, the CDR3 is TGTGCCAGCAGTCTTGCAGGGGGCGACTACGAGCAGTACTTC. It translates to CASSLAGGDYEQYF.